A single sample is the source of the 9 T cell receptor beta chains below, sequenced in a study of neoadjuvant anti-PD-1 for oral cavity cancer. The time point here: after neoadjuvant nivolumab, at surgical resection. This table comes from immunoSEQ multiplex PCR, and its TCRdb copy is limited to in-frame clones, with some not included. The table has about 32,000 clones, roughly 85% seen once; the top ten hold around 3.3%. This material consisted of PBMCs, taken after nivolumab (anti-PD-1) treatment. The receptor source for this set is a person between 40 and 85 years old with oral cavity squamous cell carcinoma.

The rearrangement links TRBV5-1 to TRBJ1-4, with TRBD1 matching over 7 bases. CDR1 and CDR2 from the germline V gene are SGHRS and YFSETQ. CDR3 size: 15 residues. V lost 5 bases to trimming and J lost 8 bases; unmatched junction nucleotides: 12. CDR3 in DNA: TGCGCCAGCAGAGCCTCCCGGGACAGTTTCGAAAAACTGTTTTTT. Protein product: CASRASRDSFEKLFF.

The genes are TRBV4-1 and TRBJ2-2; D remains ambiguous. This CDR3 region has 16 residues. V was trimmed by 0 bases and J by 0 bases, leaving 8 bases between them. Germline V lookup: CDR1 MGHRA, CDR2 YSYEKL. The CDR3 DNA is TGCGCCAGCAGCCAAGAGGATGGGCCGAACACCGGGGAGCTGTTTTTT. It yields the protein CASSQEDGPNTGELFF.

The chain recombines TRBV28 with TRBJ1-5, with 9 bases matching TRBD1. V shed 6 bases and J 3 bases; nucleotides not matched to a gene: 6. The CDR3 has 15 amino acids. Germline CDR1 reads MDHEN; CDR2 reads SYDVKM. CDR3 sequence (DNA): TGTGCCAGCAGCCCTAACAGGGGGCTCAATCAGCCCCAGCATTTT. Its translation is CASSPNRGLNQPQHF.

A single count supports this clone. The rearrangement links TRBV21-1 to TRBJ2-3. TRBV21-1 counts as a pseudogene. The CDR3 runs 15 residues. The CDR3 DNA is TGTGCCAGCAGCCCGAAGAGGACGGACACAGATACGCAGTATTTT. Its protein is CASSPKRTDTDTQYF.

The J gene is TRBJ1-6, the V gene TRBV19; D may be TRBD1 (6 bases). Germline V CDR1 and CDR2: LNHDA, SQIVND (reference sequence). The CDR3 sequence is 15 residues long. V lost 1 base and J 7 bases, leaving 11 bases between the germline ends. The CDR3 DNA is TGTGCCAGTAGTATAGGAGACAGGACCAATTCACCCCTCCACTTT. Encoded protein: CASSIGDRTNSPLHF.

A few counts support this clone. The chain carries TRBV28 and TRBJ1-4, with 7 bases that match TRBD1. This CDR3 region has 15 residues. V lost 10 bases to trimming and J lost 4 bases; unmatched junction nucleotides: 12. Germline loops: CDR1 MDHEN, CDR2 SYDVKM. The CDR3 DNA reads TGTGCCACCAAACCTAAGACAGGGTTTAATGAAAAACTGTTTTTT. Encoded protein: CATKPKTGFNEKLFF.

This clone is medium-sized. The genes are TRBV4-3 and TRBJ1-3; D is possibly TRBD1 (6 bases). Germline CDR1 and CDR2: LGHNA and YSLEER. This CDR3 region has 15 residues. The V end was cut by 4 bases, the J end by 1 base, with 11 bases between. The CDR3 DNA reads TGCGCCAGCAGCCTAGAACAGGGTTCTGGAAACACCATATATTTT. As protein: CASSLEQGSGNTIYF.

In this sample, this clone is medium-sized. V is TRBV4-3 and J is TRBJ1-6, with D perhaps TRBD1 (5 bases). Trimming stripped 2 bases from V and 8 bases from J, with 13 bases between. The CDR3 is 15 amino acids. Germline V lookup: CDR1 LGHNA, CDR2 YSLEER. CDR3 in amino acids: CASSQSRDGYSPLHF. CDR3 DNA sequence: TGCGCCAGCAGCCAATCTCGGGACGGATATTCACCCCTCCACTTT.

This chain uses TRBV19 with TRBJ2-3; a weak D match, TRBD2 (5 bases). The CDR3 has 15 residues. Germline V CDR1 and CDR2: LNHDA, SQIVND (reference sequence). V lost 3 bases and J 1 base, leaving 11 bases between the germline ends. CDR3 nucleotides: TGTGCCAGTAGTATGGGCGGACTTGGCACAGATACGCAGTATTTT. Protein: CASSMGGLGTDTQYF.